This entry is about one T cell receptor (beta chain). This sample stems from a study of blood T cell repertoires in COVID-19. Only in-frame clones appear in the TCRdb table, and some are missing; sequencing was by immunoSEQ multiplex PCR. There are approximately 300,000 clones in the sample; about 89% occur only once, and about 5.2% lies in the top ten. Sequenced input: PBMCs or T cells enriched from blood (not recorded which). This TCR derives from a woman younger than 45 who had recovered from COVID-19.

The CDR3 is CASSPTFVIGANVLTF. The DNA for the CDR3 is TGTGCCAGCTCACCTACATTCGTGATAGGGGCCAACGTCCTGACTTTC. V gene TRBV18 combines with J gene TRBJ2-6, with unresolved D. The CDR3 contains 16 residues. V was pared by 3 bases and J by 4 bases, with 13 bases between. Germline CDR1 KGHSH, CDR2 LQKENI.